This T cell receptor (beta chain) appears in the sequencing data of a study of response to subunit inactivated influenza vaccine. This clonotype showed up just a few times. TCRdb analysed the RT-PCR reads with MiXCR anew, one entry per CDR3 protein. The sample includes just under 550,000 distinct CDR3 sequences, 20% to 25% of them seen just once. These sequences were also reported in another study, on T cells expressing NK-cell markers. As reported in that work: UMIs accompanied the 5'RACE template switching by which TCR beta cDNA was made.

Sequencing was performed on CD4+ T cells sorted from PBMCs, taken 11 to 12 days after vaccination. This TCR derives from a man in his forties or fifties who received an inactivated influenza vaccine.

The chain's CDR3 is CASTSNRLSYEQYF. CDR3 DNA: TGTGCCAGCACCTCTAATCGGCTGTCCTACGAGCAGTACTTC. The chain links TRBV5-5 to TRBJ2-7; D call uncertain. The length of the CDR3 is 14 residues. The germline V and J ends were trimmed by 6 bases and 1 base, with 14 bases remaining between them. From germline, CDR1 is SGHKS and CDR2 YYEKEE (reference sequence).